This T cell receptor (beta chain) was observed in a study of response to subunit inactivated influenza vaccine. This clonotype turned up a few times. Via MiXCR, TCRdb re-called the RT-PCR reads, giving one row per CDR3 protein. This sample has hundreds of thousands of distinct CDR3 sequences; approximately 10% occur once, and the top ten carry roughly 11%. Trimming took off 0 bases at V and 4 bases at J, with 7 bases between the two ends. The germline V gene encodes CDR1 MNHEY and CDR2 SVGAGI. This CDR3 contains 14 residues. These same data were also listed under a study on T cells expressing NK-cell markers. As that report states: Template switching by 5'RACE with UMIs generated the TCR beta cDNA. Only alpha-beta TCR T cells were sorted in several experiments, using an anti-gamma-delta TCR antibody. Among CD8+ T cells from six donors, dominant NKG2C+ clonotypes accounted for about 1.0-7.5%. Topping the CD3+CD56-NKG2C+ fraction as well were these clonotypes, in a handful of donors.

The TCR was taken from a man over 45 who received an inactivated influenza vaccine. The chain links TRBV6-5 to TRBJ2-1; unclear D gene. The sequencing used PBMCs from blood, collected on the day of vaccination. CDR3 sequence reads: CASSYSQTYNEQFF. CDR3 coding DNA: TGTGCCAGCAGTTACTCCCAAACGTACAATGAGCAGTTCTTC.